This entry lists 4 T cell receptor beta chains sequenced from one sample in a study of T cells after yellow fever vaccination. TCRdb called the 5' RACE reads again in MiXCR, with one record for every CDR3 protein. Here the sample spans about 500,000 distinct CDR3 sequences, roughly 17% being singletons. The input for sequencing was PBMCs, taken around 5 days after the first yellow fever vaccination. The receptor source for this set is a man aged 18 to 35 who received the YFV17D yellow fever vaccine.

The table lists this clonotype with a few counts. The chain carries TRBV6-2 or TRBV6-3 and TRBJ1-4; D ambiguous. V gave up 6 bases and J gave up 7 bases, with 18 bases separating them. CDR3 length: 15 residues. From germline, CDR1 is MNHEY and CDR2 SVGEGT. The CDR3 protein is CASSQMTSGREKLFF. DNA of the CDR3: TGTGCCAGCAGCCAAATGACATCCGGTCGTGAAAAACTGTTTTTT.

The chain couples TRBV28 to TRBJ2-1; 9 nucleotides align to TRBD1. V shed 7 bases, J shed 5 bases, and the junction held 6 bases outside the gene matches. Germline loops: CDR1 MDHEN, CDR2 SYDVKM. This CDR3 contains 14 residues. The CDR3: CASNPGQGHNEQFF. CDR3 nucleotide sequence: TGTGCCAGCAATCCGGGACAGGGCCACAATGAGCAGTTCTTC.

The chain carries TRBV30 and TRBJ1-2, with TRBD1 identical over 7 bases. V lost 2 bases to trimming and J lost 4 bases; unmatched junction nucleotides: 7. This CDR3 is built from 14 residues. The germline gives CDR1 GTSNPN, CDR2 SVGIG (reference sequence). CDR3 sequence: CAWSTGEGAYGYTF. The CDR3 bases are TGTGCCTGGAGTACAGGGGAAGGGGCCTATGGCTACACCTTC.

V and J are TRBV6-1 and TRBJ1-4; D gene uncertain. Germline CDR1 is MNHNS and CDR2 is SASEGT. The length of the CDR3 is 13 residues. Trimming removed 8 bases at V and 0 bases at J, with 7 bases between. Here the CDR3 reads CASGQTTNEKLFF. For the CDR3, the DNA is TGTGCCAGCGGCCAAACAACTAATGAAAAACTGTTTTTT.